This TCR beta chain was identified during a study of blood T cell repertoires in COVID-19 (dated by TCRdb to 2020 to 2022). About the investigation overall: Samples covering the acute and convalescent phases of COVID-19 were provided by collaborators in the United States, Italy and Spain. The prospective study material was composed of cDNA or gDNA derived from T cells, B-cell-depleted T cells, or PBMCs. Samples came from the ongoing ImmuneRACE study (first 160 participants) plus 1,254 subjects from 6 global collaborators. HLA class I and class II types, where available, came from metadata supplied by the sample provider rather than from assay-based typing. The dataset comprised deeply sampled blood TCRbeta repertoires from subjects exposed to, actively infected with, or recovered from COVID-19. The repertoires were made available in a free public database intended to serve as a resource for research on the immune response to SARS-CoV-2. Sample metadata almost always included a de-identified subject ID, COVID-19 status, age in years and sex. General conclusions and limits of the study: How much clinical and demographic metadata was included differed by source and by participant, and the metadata was provided uncurated.

The germline V gene encodes CDR1 SNHLY and CDR2 FYNNEI. V loses 6 bases of germline sequence and J loses 0 bases, and the interval between the two ends is 18 bases. From the cysteine up to the phenylalanine, the CDR3 has a length of 17 residues. The only DNA kept is the CDR3, 51 bases in frame from the first base. In the case of this clone: Its antigen remains unidentified. No qualities accompany the bases; no much larger clone lies one base away.

The immunoSEQ Assay, a bias-controlled multiplex PCR, was used to amplify TCRbeta CDR3 regions from genomic DNA. Concerning the study's data processing: Nucleated cell counts per sample were estimated from amplification of reference gene primers within the assay. To quantify the absolute abundance of each unique TCRbeta CDR3 rearrangement, sequence reads were collapsed and filtered. For each sample, productive Simpson clonality was calculated as the square root of Simpson's diversity index over productive rearrangements. This is the immuneACCESS table as TCRdb keeps it, with only in-frame sequences that have V and J called. A part of the clones is gone; compared with another copy, unresolved V genes explain less than half, and the rest is unexplained. V and J calls and clone size come straight from that table; D and trimming were deduced from the DNA. The table for this sample lists roughly 91,000 clones; roughly 84% of them were counted only once. 2% of the sample is taken by the ten largest.

Whole blood was collected in K2EDTA tubes by collaborating institutions according to the institutions' own protocols. For TCRbeta analysis, collaborator samples were shipped as frozen whole blood, as isolated PBMCs, or as DNA extracted from either sample type. This receptor was taken from a man aged 65 to 79 with active or convalescent COVID-19. The chain was built from TRBV2 and TRBJ1-3, with the D gene too uncertain to name. Sequencing input: peripheral blood. The DNA sequence is TGTGCCAGCAGGAAGTACACAGTGCACCCCTCTGGAAACACCATATATTTT. It specifies CASRKYTVHPSGNTIYF.